The rows below give T cell receptor beta chains drawn from one sample of a study of blood T cell repertoires in COVID-19. The data were produced by immunoSEQ multiplex PCR, yet TCRdb's version contains in-frame clones alone and is incomplete. This repertoire shows 300,000 or so clones, about 86% found once; its top ten account for 4% to 5.5%. The sample comprised PBMCs or T cells enriched from blood (not recorded which). All receptors derive from a woman between 40 and 50 years old with acute COVID-19. The CDR3 runs from the conserved cysteine through the conserved F or W.

TRBV19	CASSTNRGNEQFF
TRBV24-1	CATSDGGGVNTGELFF
TRBV28	CASSPLRQGWGEQYF
TRBV3-1/TRBV3-2	CASSQGAGSSYEQYF
TRBV6-5	CASRMDRARGTEAFF
TRBV7-8	CASSARDRANEQFF
TRBV19	CASSIRTGPQPQHF
TRBV6-6	CASSYTQGPGYTF
TRBV21-1	CASSNGGEVDGYTF
TRBV7-8	CASSLDGQGANTF
TRBV28	CASTTLRTGFLSSYNEQFF
TRBV11-1	CASSHRLAGWADTQYF
TRBV7-9	CASSQTSGQATYEQYF
TRBV4-1	CASSQDGGDRGGETQYF
TRBV5-4	CASSTLAGGQATQYF
TRBV24-1	CATSAGPGENYGYTF
TRBV2	CASRTGVSSDTQYF
TRBV14	CASSQGRVEAFF
TRBV11-3	CASSRGTDQETQYF
TRBV27	CASRPTGARQPQHF
TRBV25-1	CASSEWGTGVGKLFF
TRBV27	CASSLQGAVLYNEQFF
TRBV7-2	CASSLVTGSFSGNTIYF
TRBV7-2	CASSSGGDRELNQPQHF
TRBV5-4	CASSTQGYNYGYTF
TRBV28	CASSLGLNTEAFF
TRBV6-5	CASRTQGANTGELFF
TRBV15	CATSPTRGGTYNEQFF
TRBV9	CASSVGQGTGYEQYF
TRBV28	CASSSTSYEQYF
TRBV5-8	CASSPNFLAGDIYEQYF
TRBV5-8	CASSLMGGSGNTIYF
TRBV11-2	CASSSGTSGRRGQFF
TRBV5-4	CASSDTTSYNEQFF
TRBV5-6	CASSFLGESGTQYF
TRBV11-2	CASSPIRGSSYNSPLHF
TRBV4-3	CASSQDLGGNTEAFF
TRBV5-1	CASSPVVAASSHNEQFF
TRBV12-3/TRBV12-4	CASNPPGGTEAFF
TRBV5-1	CASYRDTDTQYF
TRBV7-2	CASSLVGQGDYEQYF
TRBV20-1	CSASGSTNYGYTF
TRBV18	CASSPRDRDSPLHF
TRBV7-2	CASSLGGDRLTEAFF
TRBV18	CASSPPAGAYEQYF
TRBV21-1	CASSKDKGDRGDTF
TRBV6-1	CASSEAGSYTF
TRBV7-2	CASSSRLSGSTDTQYF
TRBV9	CASSGAWGQGGVDEQFF